This T cell receptor beta chain was sequenced during a study of shared clonotypes between healthy human individuals (dated by TCRdb to 2019 to 2021). Regarding the complete study: The cohort comprised two women and a few men aged 18 to 49 years. To estimate repertoire size and how much clonotype sharing occurs between individuals, the study deeply sequenced the blood TCR repertoires of several healthy adults. Each donor's leukapheresis produced roughly between roughly 0.85 and 10 billion PBMCs. For each donor, CD4 naive and CD4 memory were each given three plates, CD8 naive was given two plates, and CD8 memory was given one plate. To increase sequencing depth and limit assay-specific biases, TCR repertoire library preparation and sequencing were carried out by different laboratories using diverse techniques. Study-level results and caveats: Sharing across a few donors was observed for approximately 5% of naive CD4, 3.5% of naive CD8, about 2.3% of memory CD4, and around 0.42% of memory CD8 clonotypes. Even with the large sequencing depth, rarefaction of the sorted-subset datasets indicated that sequencing was incomplete. Sampling was restricted to blood, and TCR repertoires in tissues likely differ from the TCR repertoires found in blood. Higher generation probabilities were observed for clonotypes shared by all four sorted-subset donors than for non-shared clonotypes. Pairwise subsampling led to the expectation that sequencing depth would affect the degree of clonotype sharing among donors. Because the study included a small number of donors, the genetic and exposure-history diversity represented was limited. Naive subsets generally had larger estimated clonotype richness than memory subsets.

The CDR3 holds 16 amino acids from the cysteine to the phenylalanine. CDR3 DNA is the only sequence kept; it has 48 bases, read in frame from the first base. V is cut by 2 bases and J by 0 bases, and the space between the germline ends is 10 bases. CDR1 is given as MNHEY and CDR2 as SVGAGI, both from the germline V gene. As to this clone: The antigen this receptor binds is unknown. It has no much larger one-base neighbor in the sample; base qualities were not kept.

Donors were healthy HIV-negative adults with no recently reported acute infections or vaccinations. All donors were Caucasian adults living in Nashville, Tennessee, USA. CD4+ T cells were enriched by magnetic negative selection; naive cells were then positively selected on CD45RA, and the negative fraction formed the memory subset. Blood was collected by leukapheresis, and PBMCs were isolated by Ficoll-Histopaque density gradient centrifugation and then cryopreserved in liquid nitrogen vapor phase. Analytical flow cytometry was used to check the purity and quantity of each magnetically sorted T cell population. Genomic DNA was isolated from each sorted fraction and quantified by UV absorbance on a Nanodrop 2000c. Using the deep immunoSEQ assay, TCR CDR3 regions were amplified from genomic DNA by multiplex PCR. For each cell subset, the extracted genomic DNA was distributed evenly across all wells of several immunoSEQ 96-well plates, and each plate served as one replicate. For sorted subsets, each replicate PCR was loaded with about 0.2 ug genomic DNA, equivalent to 30,000 to 35,000 T cell genomes. The purified libraries were quantified using a Qubit 3.0 fluorometer, sized with a Bioanalyzer 2100, and then quantified again using the KAPA Library Quantification kit. A separate single-read 150-cycle Illumina NextSeq 550 flow cell was used to sequence each immunoSEQ 96-well plate. In the authors' own workflow: Because the immunoSEQ output held only junctional sequences and lacked quality scores, the filtering could not match the filtering applied to full-length reads. To assign V/J genes and CDR3, sequences were annotated using PyIR, a Python wrapper for IgBLAST v1.9, with IMGT germline references. Reads were filtered out if the reads had weak V/J assignments (E-value above 1e-6), no CDR3, stop codons, out-of-frame junctions, or ambiguous translated residues. A V3J clonotype was defined by an identical inferred V gene, J gene, and CDR3 amino acid sequence. Percentage overlap between repertoires was calculated by dividing the number of shared unique clonotypes by the size of the smaller repertoire. Repertoire richness was assessed with RTK rarefaction, the Chao1 estimator, and Recon v2.1 estimates of unobserved clonotypes. For all TCRbeta clonotypes obtained by the gDNA method from a few donors, generation probabilities were computed with OLGA. The immuneACCESS repertoire file appears here via TCRdb, limited to in-frame rearrangements. These files lack a portion of the clones; in checked studies, under half of the deficit traces to unresolved V genes, and the cause of the others is not known. V and J calls and clone size follow that table, whereas D and trimming were derived from the DNA. This sample holds 2 million to 3 million clones; roughly 93% were observed only once. The ten largest make up 0.35% to 0.45% of the sample.

The sequence is built from TRBV6-5 and TRBJ2-2; the D call is tentative, TRBD1 or TRBD2, as each matches 5 bases. This clonotype was sampled from a man between 18 and 35 years old in good health. Some clones in this sample may be carry-over from other donors' samples. Sequencing was performed on naive CD4+ T cells from PBMCs. Reading the label with the study, this specimen's cell subset or site is: CD45RA+ positively selected. The CDR3 protein is CASSYKRGPNTGELFF. The nucleotides read TGTGCCAGCAGTTACAAAAGGGGACCGAACACCGGGGAGCTGTTTTTT.